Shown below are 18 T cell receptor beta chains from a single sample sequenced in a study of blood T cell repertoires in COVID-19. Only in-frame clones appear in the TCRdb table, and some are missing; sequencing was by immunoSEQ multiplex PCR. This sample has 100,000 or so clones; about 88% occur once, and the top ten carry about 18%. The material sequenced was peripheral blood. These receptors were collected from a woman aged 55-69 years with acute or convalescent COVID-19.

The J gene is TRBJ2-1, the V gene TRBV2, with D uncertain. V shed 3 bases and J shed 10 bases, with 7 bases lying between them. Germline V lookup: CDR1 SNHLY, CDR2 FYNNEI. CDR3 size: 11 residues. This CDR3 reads CASSDPREQFF. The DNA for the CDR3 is TGTGCCAGCAGTGATCCCAGGGAGCAGTTCTTC.

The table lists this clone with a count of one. The CDR3 sequence is CASSWYRESIPYEQYF. CDR3 sequence (DNA): TGTGCCAGCAGCTGGTACAGGGAGTCGATACCGTACGAGCAGTACTTC. The V and J genes are TRBV5-6 and TRBJ2-7, with D tentatively TRBD1 (6 bases). Germline V lookup: CDR1 SGHDT, CDR2 YYEEEE. V lost 3 bases and J 4 bases, leaving 20 bases between the germline ends. The CDR3 totals 16 residues.

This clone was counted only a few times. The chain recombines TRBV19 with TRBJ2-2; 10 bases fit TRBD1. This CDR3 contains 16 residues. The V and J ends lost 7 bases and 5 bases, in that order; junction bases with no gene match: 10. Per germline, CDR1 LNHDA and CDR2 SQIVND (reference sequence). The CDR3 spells CASKRSGTGETGELFF. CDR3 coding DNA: TGTGCCAGTAAACGGTCCGGGACAGGGGAAACCGGGGAGCTGTTTTTT. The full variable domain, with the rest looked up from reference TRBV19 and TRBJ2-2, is DGGITQSPKYLFRKEGQNVTLSCEQNLNHDAMYWYRQDPGQGLRLIYYSQIVNDFQKGDIAEGYSVSREKKESFPLTVTSAQKNPTAFYLCASKRSGTGETGELFFGEGSRLTVL.

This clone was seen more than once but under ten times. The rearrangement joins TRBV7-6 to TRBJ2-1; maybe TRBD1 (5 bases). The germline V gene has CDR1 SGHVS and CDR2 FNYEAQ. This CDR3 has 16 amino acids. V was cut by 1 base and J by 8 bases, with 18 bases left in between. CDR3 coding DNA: TGTGCCAGCAGCTTAGGGGGCGGACGGGCCTTGGATGAGCAGTTCTTC. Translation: CASSLGGGRALDEQFF.

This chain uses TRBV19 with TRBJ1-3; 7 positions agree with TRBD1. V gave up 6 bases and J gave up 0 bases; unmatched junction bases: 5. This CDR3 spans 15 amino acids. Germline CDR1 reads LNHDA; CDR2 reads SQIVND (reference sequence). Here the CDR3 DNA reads TGTGCCAGTAGAGACAGGGTACTCTCTGGAAACACCATATATTTT. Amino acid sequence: CASRDRVLSGNTIYF.

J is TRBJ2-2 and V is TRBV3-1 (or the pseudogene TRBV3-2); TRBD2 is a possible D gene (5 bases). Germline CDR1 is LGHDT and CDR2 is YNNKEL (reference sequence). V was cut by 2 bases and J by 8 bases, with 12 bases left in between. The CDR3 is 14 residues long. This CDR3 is CASSQQAVKGELFF. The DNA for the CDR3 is TGTGCCAGCAGCCAACAAGCGGTTAAAGGGGAGCTGTTTTTT.

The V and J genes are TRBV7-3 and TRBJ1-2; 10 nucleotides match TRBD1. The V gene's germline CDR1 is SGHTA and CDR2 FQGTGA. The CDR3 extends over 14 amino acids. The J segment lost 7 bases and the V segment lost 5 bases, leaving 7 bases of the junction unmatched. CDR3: CASSPSGTGVGYTF. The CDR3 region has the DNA TGTGCCAGCAGCCCCTCCGGGACAGGGGTTGGCTACACCTTC.

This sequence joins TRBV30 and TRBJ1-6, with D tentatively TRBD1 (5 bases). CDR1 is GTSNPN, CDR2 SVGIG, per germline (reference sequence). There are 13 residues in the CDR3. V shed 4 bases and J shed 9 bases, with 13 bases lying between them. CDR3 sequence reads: CAWTPQGSSPLHF. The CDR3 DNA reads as TGTGCCTGGACCCCCCAGGGAAGTTCACCCCTCCACTTT.

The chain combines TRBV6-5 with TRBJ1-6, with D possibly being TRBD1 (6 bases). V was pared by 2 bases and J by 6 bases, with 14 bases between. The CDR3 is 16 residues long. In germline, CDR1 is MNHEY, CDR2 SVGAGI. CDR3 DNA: TGTGCCAGCAGTTACCTGGACAGATCTTCTAATTCACCCCTCCACTTT. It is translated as CASSYLDRSSNSPLHF.

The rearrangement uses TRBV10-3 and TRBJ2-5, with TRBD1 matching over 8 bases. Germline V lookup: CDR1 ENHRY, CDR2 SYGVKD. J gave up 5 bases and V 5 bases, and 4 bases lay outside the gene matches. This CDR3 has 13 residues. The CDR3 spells CAISFRDRETQYF. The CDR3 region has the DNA TGTGCCATCAGTTTCCGGGACAGGGAGACCCAGTACTTC.

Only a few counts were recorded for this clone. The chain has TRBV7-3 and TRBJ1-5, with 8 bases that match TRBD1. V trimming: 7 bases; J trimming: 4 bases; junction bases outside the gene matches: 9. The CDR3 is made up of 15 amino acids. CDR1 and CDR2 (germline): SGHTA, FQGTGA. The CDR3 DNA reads TGTGCCAGCAAACCCGGGACAGGAGAGAATCAGCCCCAGCATTTT. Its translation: CASKPGTGENQPQHF.

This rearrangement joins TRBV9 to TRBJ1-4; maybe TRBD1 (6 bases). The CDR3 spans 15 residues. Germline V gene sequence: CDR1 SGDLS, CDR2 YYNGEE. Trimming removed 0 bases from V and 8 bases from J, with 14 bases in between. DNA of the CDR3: TGTGCCAGCAGCGTAGAACAGGGACGAGGGGAAAAACTGTTTTTT. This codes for CASSVEQGRGEKLFF.

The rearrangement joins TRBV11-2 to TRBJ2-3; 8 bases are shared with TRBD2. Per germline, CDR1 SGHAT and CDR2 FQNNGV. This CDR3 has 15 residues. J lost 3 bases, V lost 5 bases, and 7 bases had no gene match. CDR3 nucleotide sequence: TGTGCCAGCAGCAAACGGGGGGGCGAGACAGATACGCAGTATTTT. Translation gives CASSKRGGETDTQYF.

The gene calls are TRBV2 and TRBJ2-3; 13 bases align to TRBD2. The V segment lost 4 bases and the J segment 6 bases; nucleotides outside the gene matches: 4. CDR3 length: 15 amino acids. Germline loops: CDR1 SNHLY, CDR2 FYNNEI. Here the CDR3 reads CASSVGLAGYDTQYF. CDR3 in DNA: TGTGCCAGCAGTGTGGGACTAGCGGGATATGATACGCAGTATTTT.

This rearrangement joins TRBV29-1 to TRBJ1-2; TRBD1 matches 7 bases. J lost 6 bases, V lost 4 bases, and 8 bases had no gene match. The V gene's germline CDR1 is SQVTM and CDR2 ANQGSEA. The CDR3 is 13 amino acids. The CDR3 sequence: CSVAVNRGDGYTF. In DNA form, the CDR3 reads TGCAGCGTTGCCGTAAACAGGGGTGATGGCTACACCTTC.

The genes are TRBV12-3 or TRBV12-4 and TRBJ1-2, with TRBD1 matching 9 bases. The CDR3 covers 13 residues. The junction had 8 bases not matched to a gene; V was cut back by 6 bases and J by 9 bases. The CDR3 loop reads CASSTGTGRSYTF. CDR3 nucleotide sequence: TGTGCCAGCAGCACCGGGACAGGGCGCAGCTACACCTTC.

As DNA, the CDR3 is TGCGCCAGCAGTCAATCGAGGGAGGGGCGAACCGGGGAGCTGTTTTTT. Protein product: CASSQSREGRTGELFF. This sequence joins TRBV23-1 and TRBJ2-2; TRBD2 aligns across 7 bases. TRBV23-1 is classed as an ORF, of uncertain function. The CDR3 contains 16 residues. Unmatched junction bases numbered 6, after V lost 0 bases and J lost 5 bases.

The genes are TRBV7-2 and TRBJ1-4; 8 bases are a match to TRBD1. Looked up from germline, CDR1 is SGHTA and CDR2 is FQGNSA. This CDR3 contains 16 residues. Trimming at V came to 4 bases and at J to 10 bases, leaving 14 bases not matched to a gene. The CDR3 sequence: CASSSSGQGRTRKLFF. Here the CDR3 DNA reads TGTGCCAGCAGCTCTAGTGGACAGGGCCGTACACGAAAACTGTTTTTT.